These 32 T cell receptor beta chains originate from one sample sequenced in a study of cytomegalovirus exposure and HLA in healthy donors. The protocol was immunoSEQ multiplex PCR, while the TCRdb copy is restricted to in-frame clones and leaves out a portion. The sample contains about 360,000 clones, more than 80% of which appear only once. The sequencing input was PBMCs. These TCRs come from a woman aged 18-29 years in good health and CMV-seronegative.

V is TRBV27 and J is TRBJ1-1, with D maybe TRBD1 (6 bases). This CDR3 has 13 residues. Germline values: CDR1 MNHEY, CDR2 SMNVEV (reference sequence). Trimming left V 9 bases short and J 3 bases short, with 14 bases between. The CDR3 spells CASRDTAYTEAFF. DNA for the CDR3: TGTGCCAGTAGGGACACAGCATACACTGAAGCTTTCTTT.

In nucleotides, the CDR3 is TGTGCCAGCAGCGTAGATGGGACTAGCGGCCAAGAGACCCAGTACTTC. Amino acids: CASSVDGTSGQETQYF. The chain couples TRBV9 to TRBJ2-5; 11 bases are a match to TRBD2. V shed 0 bases, J shed 1 base, and the junction held 2 bases outside the gene matches. The CDR3 is made up of 16 amino acids. Germline CDR1 SGDLS, CDR2 YYNGEE.

The CDR3 DNA is TGTGCCAGTAGTTTTACAGGGACCCTGTGGGTTAGTGAAAAACTGTTTTTT. It codes for CASSFTGTLWVSEKLFF. V is TRBV19 and J is TRBJ1-4, with D possibly matching TRBD1 (6 bases). V was shortened by 5 bases and J by 7 bases, with 23 bases between the two germline ends. The CDR3 contains 17 residues. The germline CDR1 and CDR2 sequences are LNHDA and SQIVND (reference sequence).

The chain combines TRBV27 with TRBJ1-1; tentative D call: TRBD1 (6 bases). Trimming cost V 6 bases and J 4 bases, with 18 bases left between them. The CDR3 totals 15 residues. The germline CDR1 and CDR2 sequences are MNHEY and SMNVEV (reference sequence). In nucleotides, the CDR3 is TGTGCCAGCAGGTCAATCGGGAGGGGGGGCACTGAAGCTTTCTTT. Translating it yields CASRSIGRGGTEAFF.

Here the CDR3 DNA reads TGTGCCAGCAGCGCCCTAGGGGGGACAGGCGAGCAGTACTTC. This sequence encodes CASSALGGTGEQYF. The chain carries TRBV5-4 and TRBJ2-7, with 8 bases matching TRBD1. CDR3 length: 14 amino acids. V shed 4 bases and J 6 bases; nucleotides not matched to a gene: 9. Germline V lookup: CDR1 SGHNT, CDR2 YYREEE (reference sequence).

The chain carries TRBV7-2 and TRBJ2-7, with TRBD1 matching 8 bases. There are 13 residues in the CDR3. Germline V gene data show CDR1 as SGHTA and CDR2 as FQGNSA. With V trimmed by 5 bases and J by 3 bases, 3 bases remained unmatched. This CDR3 is CASSPGQGYEQYF. The CDR3 nucleotides read TGTGCCAGCAGCCCTGGACAGGGCTACGAGCAGTACTTC.

V gene TRBV2 combines with J gene TRBJ2-1; 7 bases line up with TRBD1. The trim removed 4 bases at V and 4 bases at J, leaving 1 base unmatched. This CDR3 is built from 13 residues. From germline, CDR1 is SNHLY and CDR2 FYNNEI. Here the CDR3 DNA reads TGTGCCAGCAGTGGACAGGGATACAATGAGCAGTTCTTC. Translation: CASSGQGYNEQFF. Based on the CDR3 plus reference TRBV2 and TRBJ2-1, the full variable domain is EPEVTQTPSHQVTQMGQEVILRCVPISNHLYFYWYRQILGQKVEFLVSFYNNEISEKSEIFDDQFSVERPDGSNFTLKIRSTKLEDSAMYFCASSGQGYNEQFFGPGTRLTVL.

This chain links TRBV11-2 with TRBJ2-7; 9 bases agree with TRBD1. CDR3 length equals 17 residues. Germline CDR1 is SGHAT and CDR2 is FQNNGV. The J segment lost 3 bases and the V segment lost 1 base, leaving 10 bases of the junction unmatched. CDR3 nucleotides: TGTGCCAGCAGCTTAGGGCCCCGACAGGGGGATAGCTACGAGCAGTACTTC. The encoded protein is CASSLGPRQGDSYEQYF.

The chain employs TRBV28 and TRBJ2-5; maybe TRBD2 (6 bases). Germline values: CDR1 MDHEN, CDR2 SYDVKM. Trimming cost V 2 bases and J 3 bases, with 19 bases left between them. The length of the CDR3 is 17 residues. CDR3 DNA: TGTGCCAGCAGTTTACCCCAATCGGGGGAGGAAAAAGAGACCCAGTACTTC. Translation gives CASSLPQSGEEKETQYF.

The chain carries TRBV15 and TRBJ1-5; no definite D call. The V gene's germline CDR1 is LNHNV and CDR2 YYDKDF (reference sequence). With 3 bases removed from V and 0 bases from J, the gap between germline ends came to 12 bases. The CDR3 consists of 16 residues. The DNA for the CDR3 is TGTGCCACCAGCAGGGAGACTTCTCCTAGCAATCAGCCCCAGCATTTT. Its protein is CATSRETSPSNQPQHF.

The J gene is TRBJ2-3, the V gene TRBV7-8; TRBD1 might be the D (5 bases). Trimming left V 8 bases short and J 0 bases short, with 9 bases between. Per the germline V gene, CDR1 is SGHVS and CDR2 is FQNEAQ. The CDR3 loop spans 13 amino acids. The CDR3 spells CASHPGSTDTQYF. For the CDR3, the DNA is TGTGCCAGCCATCCAGGGAGCACAGATACGCAGTATTTT.

The V gene is TRBV18, the J gene TRBJ1-5; possibly TRBD1 for D (5 bases). Germline CDR1 and CDR2: KGHSH and LQKENI. This CDR3 is built from 14 residues. V gave up 2 bases and J gave up 4 bases, with 9 bases separating them. This CDR3 is CASSPDKGNQPQHF. As DNA, the CDR3 is TGTGCCAGCTCACCAGATAAGGGGAATCAGCCCCAGCATTTT.

This rearrangement joins TRBV5-1 to TRBJ1-1; no definite D call. Germline V gene sequence: CDR1 SGHRS, CDR2 YFSETQ. The CDR3 contains 15 residues. The ends were cut back, 0 bases at V and 1 base at J, with 10 bases in the middle. CDR3 coding DNA: TGCGCCAGCAGCTTGGGGGCAGGATGGAACACTGAAGCTTTCTTT. The encoded protein is CASSLGAGWNTEAFF.

The chain links TRBV25-1 to TRBJ2-7; 7 bases are shared with TRBD2. J was trimmed by 3 bases and V by 5 bases; bases with no gene match: 4. This CDR3 comprises 13 residues. Germline V gene sequence: CDR1 MGHDK, CDR2 SYGVNS. The CDR3 DNA is TGTGCCAGCAGTTGGGCGGGAGACTACGAGCAGTACTTC. As protein: CASSWAGDYEQYF.

The table lists this clone with a few counts. The gene calls are TRBV9 and TRBJ2-7; 7 bases agree with TRBD2. J was trimmed by 3 bases and V by 4 bases; bases with no gene match: 4. Germline loops: CDR1 SGDLS, CDR2 YYNGEE. This CDR3 is 13 amino acids long. The CDR3 DNA is TGTGCCAGCAGCCCTAGCGGAAGCTACGAGCAGTACTTC. Protein sequence: CASSPSGSYEQYF.

The gene calls are TRBV13 and TRBJ1-3, with D uncertain. The germline gives CDR1 PRHDT, CDR2 FYEKMQ (reference sequence). The CDR3 consists of 12 residues. The V gene lost 9 bases and the J gene lost 0 bases, with 6 bases spanning the gap. The CDR3 DNA is TGTGCCAGAGGCGGCTCTGGAAACACCATATATTTT. Translating gives CARGGSGNTIYF.

With respect to this clone: The same CDR3 can be traced to other DNA sequences in this sample. The rearrangement joins TRBV6-6 to TRBJ1-1; 9 positions match TRBD1. The CDR3 covers 13 residues. CDR1 is MNHNY and CDR2 is SVGAGI in the germline V gene (reference sequence). The V gene end was trimmed by 5 bases and the J gene end by 5 bases; junction bases not matched to a gene: 3. The CDR3 region has the DNA TGTGCCAGCAGTAGACAGGGGGTGACTGAAGCTTTCTTT. Protein sequence: CASSRQGVTEAFF.

V gene TRBV28 combines with J gene TRBJ1-6, with D tentatively TRBD1 (6 bases). Trimming took off 2 bases at V and 3 bases at J, with 11 bases between the two ends. Germline loops: CDR1 MDHEN, CDR2 SYDVKM. This CDR3 has 16 residues. CDR3 loop: CASSLTQGFYNSPLHF. For the CDR3, the DNA is TGTGCCAGCAGTTTAACACAGGGTTTCTATAATTCACCCCTCCACTTT. Complete variable domain (other parts from reference TRBV28 and TRBJ1-6): DVKVTQSSRYLVKRTGEKVFLECVQDMDHENMFWYRQDPGLGLRLIYFSYDVKMKEKGDIPEGYSVSREKKERFSLILESASTNQTSMYLCASSLTQGFYNSPLHFGNGTRLTVT.

This clone was recorded once. This rearrangement joins TRBV7-9 to TRBJ2-1, with D perhaps matching TRBD2 (6 bases). CDR3 length equals 14 residues. Looked up from germline, CDR1 is SEHNR and CDR2 is FQNEAQ (reference sequence). V lost 4 bases, J lost 10 bases, and 17 bases lay in between. The CDR3 region is CASSSLDAGREQFF. Here the CDR3 DNA reads TGTGCCAGCAGCTCCCTGGACGCGGGGAGGGAGCAGTTCTTC. Full variable domain (outside the CDR3, taken from reference TRBV7-9 and TRBJ2-1): DTGVSQNPRHKITKRGQNVTFRCDPISEHNRLYWYRQTLGQGPEFLTYFQNEAQLEKSRLLSDRFSAERPKGSFSTLEIQRTEQGDSAMYLCASSSLDAGREQFFGPGTRLTVL.

The V call is TRBV2, the J call TRBJ2-7; D call uncertain. This CDR3 comprises 12 residues. V dropped 6 bases and J dropped 1 base, with 7 bases sitting between them. The V gene's germline CDR1 is SNHLY and CDR2 FYNNEI. Written as DNA, the CDR3 is TGTGCCAGCAGAACTGAGTCCTACGAGCAGTACTTC. Translating it yields CASRTESYEQYF. Complete variable domain (other parts from reference TRBV2 and TRBJ2-7): EPEVTQTPSHQVTQMGQEVILRCVPISNHLYFYWYRQILGQKVEFLVSFYNNEISEKSEIFDDQFSVERPDGSNFTLKIRSTKLEDSAMYFCASRTESYEQYFGPGTRLTVT.

The chain joins TRBV7-3 to TRBJ2-3, with D hard to call. The CDR3 length is 14 residues. CDR1 SGHTA and CDR2 FQGTGA come from the germline V gene. Trimming cost V 2 bases and J 3 bases, with 9 bases left between them. CDR3 amino acids: CASSLSAGTDTQYF. CDR3 nucleotides: TGTGCCAGCAGCTTATCCGCAGGAACAGATACGCAGTATTTT. Complete variable domain (other parts from reference TRBV7-3 and TRBJ2-3): GAGVSQTPSNKVTEKGKYVELRCDPISGHTALYWYRQSLGQGPEFLIYFQGTGAADDSGLPNDRFFAVRPEGSVSTLKIQRTERGDSAVYLCASSLSAGTDTQYFGPGTRLTVL.

CDR3 bases: TGTGCCAGCAGGGAACAGACACGTCAAGAGACCCAGTACTTC. Its protein is CASREQTRQETQYF. The rearrangement links TRBV2 to TRBJ2-5; no clear D gene. With 6 bases removed from V and 2 bases from J, the gap between germline ends came to 13 bases. This CDR3 spans 14 amino acids. In germline, CDR1 is SNHLY, CDR2 FYNNEI.

The rearrangement joins TRBV5-1 to TRBJ2-7, with D possibly TRBD2 on 5 matching bases. V lost 2 bases, J lost 5 bases, and 14 bases lay in between. Germline V gene data show CDR1 as SGHRS and CDR2 as YFSETQ. The length of the CDR3 is 14 residues. The CDR3 sequence: CASSFEWVGDEQYF. The CDR3, as DNA: TGCGCCAGCAGCTTTGAGTGGGTGGGAGACGAGCAGTACTTC.

J is TRBJ2-1 and V is TRBV28; 9 nucleotides agree with TRBD2. The CDR3 extends over 16 amino acids. Germline trimming cut 1 base from V and 7 bases from J; bases unmatched to any gene: 8. Germline assignment: CDR1 MDHEN and CDR2 SYDVKM. CDR3 nucleotides: TGTGCCAGCAGTTTATTAAGTAGCGGGAGAAAAAATGAGCAGTTCTTC. It translates to CASSLLSSGRKNEQFF.

The J gene is TRBJ1-1, the V gene TRBV7-6, with 9 bases that match TRBD1. The CDR3 is 16 amino acids. CDR1 is SGHVS and CDR2 is FNYEAQ in the germline V gene. Trimming took 3 bases from V and 0 from J; bases not matched to a gene: 5. CDR3 sequence (DNA): TGTGCCAGCAGCTTGGGACAGGGCGTCCTGAACACTGAAGCTTTCTTT. Amino acid sequence: CASSLGQGVLNTEAFF.

CDR3 protein: CASIADSYNEQFF. The CDR3 DNA reads as TGTGCCAGCATAGCGGATTCCTACAATGAGCAGTTCTTC. The V and J genes are TRBV2 and TRBJ2-1, with D maybe TRBD2 (6 bases). Germline CDR1 is SNHLY and CDR2 is FYNNEI. This CDR3 is 13 amino acids long. V shed 7 bases and J shed 1 base, with 8 bases lying between them.

The CDR3, as DNA: TGTGCCAGCAGCATAGCCGGGACTAGCGGATACAATGAGCAGTTCTTC. It translates to CASSIAGTSGYNEQFF. The rearrangement joins TRBV28 to TRBJ2-1; 11 bases line up with TRBD2. Germline V gene data show CDR1 as MDHEN and CDR2 as SYDVKM. Trimming took 6 bases from V and 4 from J; bases not matched to a gene: 8. The CDR3 has 16 amino acids.

This clone was detected only a few times. The chain couples TRBV4-1 to TRBJ2-3, with 8 bases fitting TRBD2. Germline V gene sequence: CDR1 MGHRA, CDR2 YSYEKL. The CDR3 is 15 amino acids. After removal of 1 base from V and 1 base from J, the junction contained 1 base not matched to a gene. The CDR3 is CASSQATSGTDTQYF. The DNA for the CDR3 is TGCGCCAGCAGCCAAGCGACTAGCGGCACAGATACGCAGTATTTT.

V is TRBV7-8 and J is TRBJ1-1, with a tentative D call TRBD1 (6 bases). Per the germline V gene, CDR1 is SGHVS and CDR2 is FQNEAQ. The V end lost 1 base, the J end lost 2 bases, and 14 bases lay between the germline ends. The CDR3 has 16 amino acids. In DNA, the CDR3 is TGTGCCAGCAGCTTAGAGATTCGGACAGTCAACACTGAAGCTTTCTTT. Translating it yields CASSLEIRTVNTEAFF.

The chain combines TRBV6-5 with TRBJ2-1; weak D call: TRBD2 (5 bases). The CDR3 is made up of 14 amino acids. The germline gives CDR1 MNHEY, CDR2 SVGAGI. V was shortened by 0 bases and J by 7 bases, with 10 bases between the two germline ends. The CDR3 here is CASSYSGVANEQFF. The CDR3 coding sequence is TGTGCCAGCAGTTACTCAGGAGTAGCGAATGAGCAGTTCTTC.

This clone was detected a few times. The chain joins TRBV27 to TRBJ2-7, with a weak D call TRBD1 (6 bases). Trimming pared 5 bases from V and 2 bases from J, leaving 10 bases between. This CDR3 region has 13 residues. CDR1 is MNHEY, CDR2 SMNVEV, per germline (reference sequence). The CDR3 DNA is TGTGCCAGCAGTCCCGGACAGACCTACGAGCAGTACTTC. Amino acid sequence: CASSPGQTYEQYF.

This chain connects TRBV27 to TRBJ2-1; possibly TRBD2 for D (5 bases). The CDR3 is made up of 17 amino acids. Germline V gene data show CDR1 as MNHEY and CDR2 as SMNVEV (reference sequence). V was cut by 7 bases and J by 0 bases, with 19 bases left in between. The CDR3 nucleotides read TGTGCCAGCATTTCGTCAAGTCGGCGGGTCTCCTACAATGAGCAGTTCTTC. Amino acid sequence: CASISSSRRVSYNEQFF.